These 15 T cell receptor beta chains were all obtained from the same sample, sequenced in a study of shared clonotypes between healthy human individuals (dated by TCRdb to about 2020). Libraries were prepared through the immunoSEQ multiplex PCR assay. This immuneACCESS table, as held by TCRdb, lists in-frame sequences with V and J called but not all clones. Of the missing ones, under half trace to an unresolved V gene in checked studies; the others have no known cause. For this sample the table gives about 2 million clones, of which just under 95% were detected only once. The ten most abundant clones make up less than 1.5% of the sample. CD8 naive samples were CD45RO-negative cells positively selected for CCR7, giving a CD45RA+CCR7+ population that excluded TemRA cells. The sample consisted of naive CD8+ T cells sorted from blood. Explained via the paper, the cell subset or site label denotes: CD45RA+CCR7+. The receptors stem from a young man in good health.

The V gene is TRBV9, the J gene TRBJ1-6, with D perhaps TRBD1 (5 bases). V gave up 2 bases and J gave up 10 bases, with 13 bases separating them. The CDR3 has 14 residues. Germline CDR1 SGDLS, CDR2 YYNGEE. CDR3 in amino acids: CASSVSGGDSPLHF. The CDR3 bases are TGTGCCAGCAGCGTCTCTGGGGGGGACTCACCCCTCCACTTT.

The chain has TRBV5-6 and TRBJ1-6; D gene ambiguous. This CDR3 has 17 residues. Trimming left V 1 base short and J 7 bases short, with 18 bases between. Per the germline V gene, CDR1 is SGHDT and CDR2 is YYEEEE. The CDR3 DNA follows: TGTGCCAGCAGCTTGTGGTTGGGCGGACGGACGAATTCACCCCTCCACTTT. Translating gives CASSLWLGGRTNSPLHF.

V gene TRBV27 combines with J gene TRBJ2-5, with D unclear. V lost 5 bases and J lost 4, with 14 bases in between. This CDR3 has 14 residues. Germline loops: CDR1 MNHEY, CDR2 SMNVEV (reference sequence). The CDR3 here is CASSPALSGETQYF. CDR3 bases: TGTGCCAGCAGTCCCGCGCTATCCGGAGAGACCCAGTACTTC.

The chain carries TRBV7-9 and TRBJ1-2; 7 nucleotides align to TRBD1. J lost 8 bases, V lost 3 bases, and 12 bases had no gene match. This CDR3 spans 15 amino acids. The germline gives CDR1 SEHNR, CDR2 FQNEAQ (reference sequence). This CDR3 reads CASSLGLGQLSGYTF. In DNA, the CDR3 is TGTGCCAGCAGCTTGGGGCTGGGACAGCTATCGGGCTACACCTTC.

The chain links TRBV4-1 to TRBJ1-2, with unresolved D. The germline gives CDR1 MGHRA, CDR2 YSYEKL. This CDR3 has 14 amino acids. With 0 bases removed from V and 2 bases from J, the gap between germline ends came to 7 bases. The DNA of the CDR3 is TGCGCCAGCAGCCAAGAACAGCTAAACTATGGCTACACCTTC. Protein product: CASSQEQLNYGYTF.

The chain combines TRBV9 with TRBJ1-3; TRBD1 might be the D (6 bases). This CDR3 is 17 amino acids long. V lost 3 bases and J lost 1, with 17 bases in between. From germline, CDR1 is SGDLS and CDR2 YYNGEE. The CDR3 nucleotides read TGTGCCAGCAGCGCCCAGGACAGTGAGGGGTCTGGAAACACCATATATTTT. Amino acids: CASSAQDSEGSGNTIYF.

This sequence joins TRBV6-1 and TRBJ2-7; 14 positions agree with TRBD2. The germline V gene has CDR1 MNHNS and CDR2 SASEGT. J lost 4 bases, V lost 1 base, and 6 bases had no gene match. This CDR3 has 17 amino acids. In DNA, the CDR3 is TGTGCCAGCAGTGAAGACCCGGGACTAGCGGGAGTATACGAGCAGTACTTC. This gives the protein CASSEDPGLAGVYEQYF.

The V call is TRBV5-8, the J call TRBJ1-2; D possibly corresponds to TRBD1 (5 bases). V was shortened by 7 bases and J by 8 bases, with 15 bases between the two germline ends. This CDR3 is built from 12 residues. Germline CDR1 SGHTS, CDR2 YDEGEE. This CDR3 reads CASSWGGTGYTF. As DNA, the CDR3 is TGTGCCAGCTCATGGGGCGGCACGGGCTACACCTTC.

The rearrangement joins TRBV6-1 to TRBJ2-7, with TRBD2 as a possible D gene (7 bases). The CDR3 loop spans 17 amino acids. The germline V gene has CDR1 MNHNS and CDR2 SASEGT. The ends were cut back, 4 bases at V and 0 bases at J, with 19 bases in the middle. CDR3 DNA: TGTGCCAGCAGTGGACTAGCCGAGGGGGGGAGCTCCTACGAGCAGTACTTC. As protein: CASSGLAEGGSSYEQYF.

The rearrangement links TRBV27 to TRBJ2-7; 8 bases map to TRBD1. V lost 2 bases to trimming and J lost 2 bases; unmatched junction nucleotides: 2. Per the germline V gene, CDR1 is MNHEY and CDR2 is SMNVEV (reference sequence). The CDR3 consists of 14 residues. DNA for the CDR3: TGTGCCAGCAGTTTACCAGGGGGCACCTACGAGCAGTACTTC. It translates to CASSLPGGTYEQYF.

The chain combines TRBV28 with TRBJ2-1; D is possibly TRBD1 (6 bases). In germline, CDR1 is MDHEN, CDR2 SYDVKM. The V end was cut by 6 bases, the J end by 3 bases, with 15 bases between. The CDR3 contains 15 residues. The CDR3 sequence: CASSPIQGYYNEQFF. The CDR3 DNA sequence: TGTGCCAGCAGCCCGATACAGGGTTACTACAATGAGCAGTTCTTC.

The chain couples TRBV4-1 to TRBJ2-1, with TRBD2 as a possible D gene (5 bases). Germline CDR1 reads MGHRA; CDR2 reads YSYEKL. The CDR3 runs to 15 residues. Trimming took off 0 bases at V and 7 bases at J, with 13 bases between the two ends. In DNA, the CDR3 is TGCGCCAGCAGCCAAGATGATGGGAGTCGTAATGAGCAGTTCTTC. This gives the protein CASSQDDGSRNEQFF.

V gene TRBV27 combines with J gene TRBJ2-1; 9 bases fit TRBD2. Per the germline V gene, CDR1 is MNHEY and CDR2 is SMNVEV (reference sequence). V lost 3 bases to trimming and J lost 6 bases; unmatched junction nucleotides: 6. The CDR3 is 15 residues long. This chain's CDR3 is CASSLRQAGGNEQFF. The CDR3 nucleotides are TGTGCCAGCAGTTTGCGTCAAGCGGGAGGCAATGAGCAGTTCTTC.

This CDR3 is CASSVTTNEKLFF. Written as DNA, the CDR3 is TGTGCCAGCAGCGTTACAACTAATGAAAAACTGTTTTTT. This chain joins TRBV9 and TRBJ1-4, with D uncertain. Trimming left V 2 bases short and J 0 bases short, with 2 bases between. CDR1 is SGDLS, CDR2 YYNGEE, per germline. The CDR3 sequence is 13 residues long.

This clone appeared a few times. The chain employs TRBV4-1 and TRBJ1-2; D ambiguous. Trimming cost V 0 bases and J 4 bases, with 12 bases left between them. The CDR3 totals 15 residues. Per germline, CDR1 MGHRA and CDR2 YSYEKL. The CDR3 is CASSQDSAKIYGYTF. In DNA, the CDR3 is TGCGCCAGCAGCCAAGATAGCGCCAAGATCTATGGCTACACCTTC.